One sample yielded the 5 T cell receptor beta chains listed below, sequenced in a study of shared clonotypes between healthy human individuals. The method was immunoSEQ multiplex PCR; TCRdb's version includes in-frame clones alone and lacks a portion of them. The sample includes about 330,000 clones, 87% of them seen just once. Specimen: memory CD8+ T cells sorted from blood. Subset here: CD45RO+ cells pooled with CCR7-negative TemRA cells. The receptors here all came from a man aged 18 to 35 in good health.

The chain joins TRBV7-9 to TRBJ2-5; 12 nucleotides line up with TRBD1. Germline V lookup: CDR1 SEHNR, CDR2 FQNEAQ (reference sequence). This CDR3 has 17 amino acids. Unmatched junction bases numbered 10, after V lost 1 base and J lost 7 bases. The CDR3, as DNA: TGTGCCAGCAGCTTAGGTCGGGACAGGGGGCCGGAGGCGACCCAGTACTTC. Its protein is CASSLGRDRGPEATQYF. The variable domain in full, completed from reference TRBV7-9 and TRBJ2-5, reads DTGVSQNPRHKITKRGQNVTFRCDPISEHNRLYWYRQTLGQGPEFLTYFQNEAQLEKSRLLSDRFSAERPKGSFSTLEIQRTEQGDSAMYLCASSLGRDRGPEATQYFGPGTRLLVL.

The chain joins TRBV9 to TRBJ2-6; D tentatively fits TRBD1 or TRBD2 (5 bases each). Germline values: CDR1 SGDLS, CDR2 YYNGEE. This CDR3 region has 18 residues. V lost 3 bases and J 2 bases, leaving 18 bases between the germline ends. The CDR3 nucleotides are TGTGCCAGCAGCGCGGGGTTCATACAGGCTCCTGGGGCCAACGTCCTGACTTTC. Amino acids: CASSAGFIQAPGANVLTF.

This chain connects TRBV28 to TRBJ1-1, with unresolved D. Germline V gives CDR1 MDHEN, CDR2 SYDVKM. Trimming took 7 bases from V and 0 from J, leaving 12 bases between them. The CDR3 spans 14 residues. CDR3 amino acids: CASIERVMNTEAFF. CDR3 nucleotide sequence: TGTGCCAGCATCGAAAGGGTGATGAACACTGAAGCTTTCTTT. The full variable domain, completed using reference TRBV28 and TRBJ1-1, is DVKVTQSSRYLVKRTGEKVFLECVQDMDHENMFWYRQDPGLGLRLIYFSYDVKMKEKGDIPEGYSVSREKKERFSLILESASTNQTSMYLCASIERVMNTEAFFGQGTRLTVV.

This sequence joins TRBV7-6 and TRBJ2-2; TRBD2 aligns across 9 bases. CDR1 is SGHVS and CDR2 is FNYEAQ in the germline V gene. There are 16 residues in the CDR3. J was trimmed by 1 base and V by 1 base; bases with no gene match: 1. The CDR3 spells CASSLVTSGNTGELFF. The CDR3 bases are TGTGCCAGCAGCTTAGTGACTAGCGGGAACACCGGGGAGCTGTTTTTT. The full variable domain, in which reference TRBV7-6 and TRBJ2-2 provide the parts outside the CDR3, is GAGVSQSPRYKVTKRGQDVALRCDPISGHVSLYWYRQALGQGPEFLTYFNYEAQQDKSGLPNDRFSAERPEGSISTLTIQRTEQRDSAMYRCASSLVTSGNTGELFFGEGSRLTVL.

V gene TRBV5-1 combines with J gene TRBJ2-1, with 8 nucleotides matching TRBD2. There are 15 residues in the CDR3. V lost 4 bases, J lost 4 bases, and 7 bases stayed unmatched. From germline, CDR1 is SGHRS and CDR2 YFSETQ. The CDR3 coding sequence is TGCGCCAGCAGCCCAGCGGGGGCCATTTACAATGAGCAGTTCTTC. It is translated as CASSPAGAIYNEQFF.